Shown below are 30 T cell receptor beta chains from a single sample sequenced in a study of blood T cell repertoires in COVID-19. Sequencing used immunoSEQ multiplex PCR; TCRdb keeps in-frame clones, though not all of them. The sample has 300,000 or so clones, about 88% seen once; the top ten hold roughly 2.6%. The sample taken for sequencing was PBMCs or T cells enriched from blood (not recorded which). These receptors were taken from a man in his sixties who had recovered from COVID-19.

The chain uses TRBV7-9 and TRBJ2-7, with D possibly being TRBD2 (6 bases). Trimming removed 6 bases at V and 3 bases at J, with 12 bases between. The CDR3 sequence is 13 residues long. Germline V gives CDR1 SEHNR, CDR2 FQNEAQ (reference sequence). The CDR3 DNA sequence: TGTGCCAGCAGATCGGCGGGGTACTACGAGCAGTACTTC. Encoded protein: CASRSAGYYEQYF.

The V call is TRBV2, the J call TRBJ1-6; 7 bases match TRBD1. The V gene end was trimmed by 6 bases and the J gene end by 7 bases; junction bases not matched to a gene: 3. The CDR3 has 13 residues. Per the germline V gene, CDR1 is SNHLY and CDR2 is FYNNEI. The CDR3 is CASSGQENSPLHF. The CDR3 bases are TGTGCCAGCAGCGGACAGGAGAATTCACCCCTCCACTTT.

The chain couples TRBV7-8 to TRBJ2-1, with 9 positions matching TRBD1. CDR3 size: 16 residues. Germline loops: CDR1 SGHVS, CDR2 FQNEAQ. The junction had 4 bases not matched to a gene; V was cut back by 3 bases and J by 1 base. The CDR3 bases are TGTGCCAGCAGCTTCTCCGGGACAGGGTCCTACAATGAGCAGTTCTTC. Translating it yields CASSFSGTGSYNEQFF.

The V and J genes are TRBV5-1 and TRBJ1-2; possibly TRBD1 for D (5 bases). V was trimmed by 7 bases and J by 3 bases, leaving 7 bases between them. Germline V lookup: CDR1 SGHRS, CDR2 YFSETQ. The CDR3 runs to 11 residues. CDR3 DNA sequence: TGCGCCAGCGGGGGGGACTATGGCTACACCTTC. It yields the protein CASGGDYGYTF.

This chain connects TRBV6-5 to TRBJ1-1, with TRBD1 identical over 8 bases. CDR1 and CDR2 (germline): MNHEY, SVGAGI. The CDR3 is made up of 14 amino acids. V dropped 2 bases and J dropped 5; count of bases not matched to a gene: 4. This CDR3 is CASSYPDRATEAFF. The CDR3 DNA is TGTGCCAGCAGTTACCCGGACAGGGCGACTGAAGCTTTCTTT.

The chain is built from TRBV7-9 and TRBJ2-5, with 10 bases that match TRBD2. V was clipped by 5 bases and J by 3 bases; unmatched bases: 9. The CDR3 is 16 amino acids. The germline V gene has CDR1 SEHNR and CDR2 FQNEAQ (reference sequence). In nucleotides, the CDR3 is TGTGCCAGCAGCGGCATTTTAGCGGGGGGTGAAGAGACCCAGTACTTC. Translated, it gives CASSGILAGGEETQYF.

This sequence joins TRBV2 and TRBJ1-4; perhaps TRBD1 as D (5 bases). The CDR3 totals 14 residues. Trimming cost V 6 bases and J 4 bases, with 12 bases left between them. Germline assignment: CDR1 SNHLY and CDR2 FYNNEI. The CDR3 sequence is CASSKTAINEKLFF. The CDR3 DNA reads as TGTGCCAGCAGCAAGACAGCAATTAATGAAAAACTGTTTTTT.

The chain carries TRBV2 and TRBJ1-1; TRBD1 matches 7 bases. Germline values: CDR1 SNHLY, CDR2 FYNNEI. The CDR3 is 14 amino acids. Germline trimming cut 7 bases from V and 1 base from J; bases unmatched to any gene: 6. The CDR3 is CASTRQGPNTEAFF. The CDR3 DNA sequence: TGTGCCAGCACCCGACAGGGCCCGAACACTGAAGCTTTCTTT.

The rearrangement links TRBV29-1 to TRBJ1-5; D not certain. The CDR3 loop spans 12 amino acids. Germline V gene lookup returns CDR1 SQVTM and CDR2 ANQGSEA. V was clipped by 5 bases and J by 7 bases, with 12 bases between them. The CDR3 is CSVREGGQPQHF. The CDR3 DNA reads as TGCAGCGTTAGGGAGGGAGGCCAGCCCCAGCATTTT.

The chain combines TRBV11-3 with TRBJ2-7; D might be TRBD1 (5 bases). Germline CDR1 reads SGHNT; CDR2 reads YENEEA. With 2 bases removed from V and 2 bases from J, the gap between germline ends came to 7 bases. This CDR3 is 13 amino acids long. The CDR3 sequence: CASSLSGPYEQYF. The CDR3, as DNA: TGTGCCAGCAGCTTATCAGGGCCCTACGAGCAGTACTTC.

V gene TRBV3-1 (or the pseudogene TRBV3-2) combines with J gene TRBJ2-7, with TRBD2 matching over 7 bases. Germline V CDR1 and CDR2: LGHDT, YNNKEL (reference sequence). The CDR3 loop spans 16 amino acids. Unmatched junction bases numbered 12, after V lost 5 bases and J lost 2 bases. The CDR3: CASSSRGGTDAYEQYF. CDR3 bases: TGTGCCAGCAGCTCAAGGGGAGGGACCGACGCCTACGAGCAGTACTTC.

The V gene is TRBV7-2, the J gene TRBJ2-7; 9 nucleotides match TRBD2. CDR1 SGHTA and CDR2 FQGNSA come from the germline V gene. Losses at the gene ends were 4 bases for V and 8 bases for J; bases not matched to a gene: 9. The CDR3 loop spans 14 amino acids. CDR3 DNA: TGTGCCAGCAGCTCTAGCGGGGCAACAACGAAGCAGTACTTC. Its translation is CASSSSGATTKQYF.

As for this clone: Other nucleotide sequences from this sample produce the same CDR3. CDR3: CASTSGGTTDTQYF. As DNA, the CDR3 is TGTGCCAGTACTAGCGGGGGGACCACAGATACGCAGTATTTT. The chain joins TRBV19 to TRBJ2-3; the match to TRBD2 covers 11 bases. Germline trimming cut 7 bases from V and 2 bases from J; bases unmatched to any gene: 2. CDR1 and CDR2 from the germline V gene are LNHDA and SQIVND (reference sequence). The CDR3 runs 14 residues. Complete variable domain (other parts from reference TRBV19 and TRBJ2-3): DGGITQSPKYLFRKEGQNVTLSCEQNLNHDAMYWYRQDPGQGLRLIYYSQIVNDFQKGDIAEGYSVSREKKESFPLTVTSAQKNPTAFYLCASTSGGTTDTQYFGPGTRLTVL.

This clone was picked up a small number of times. V is TRBV11-3 and J is TRBJ1-5; no reliable D call. This CDR3 has 13 amino acids. Trimming left V 2 bases short and J 5 bases short, with 7 bases between. In germline, CDR1 is SGHNT, CDR2 YENEEA. As DNA, the CDR3 is TGTGCCAGCAGCTTACGAAGAGATCAGCCCCAGCATTTT. Translated, it gives CASSLRRDQPQHF.

This clone was seen only once. The chain is built from TRBV9 and TRBJ2-3; TRBD2 aligns across 9 bases. Germline V gene sequence: CDR1 SGDLS, CDR2 YYNGEE. The trim removed 3 bases at V and 5 bases at J, leaving 4 bases unmatched. The CDR3 runs to 14 residues. CDR3 residues: CASSEVAGEDTQYF. The CDR3 DNA sequence: TGTGCCAGCAGCGAGGTAGCGGGGGAAGATACGCAGTATTTT.

The V call is TRBV2, the J call TRBJ1-5, with D possibly matching TRBD1 (6 bases). The CDR3 totals 14 residues. Trimming cost V 4 bases and J 3 bases, with 10 bases left between them. Per the germline V gene, CDR1 is SNHLY and CDR2 is FYNNEI. The CDR3, as DNA: TGTGCCAGCAGTGGACAGGCTAACAATCAGCCCCAGCATTTT. Translating it yields CASSGQANNQPQHF.

The CDR3 protein is CASSTGLQGYTF. The CDR3 bases are TGTGCCAGCAGTACAGGGTTGCAGGGCTACACCTTC. The chain couples TRBV12-3 or TRBV12-4 to TRBJ1-2; D may be TRBD1 (6 bases). CDR3 length equals 12 residues. Trimming left V 5 bases short and J 8 bases short, with 12 bases between.

The rearrangement links TRBV10-1 to TRBJ2-3, with D tentatively TRBD1 (5 bases). Germline CDR1 is WNHNN and CDR2 is SYGVQD (reference sequence). Trimming pared 8 bases from V and 0 bases from J, leaving 9 bases between. The CDR3 loop spans 13 amino acids. This chain's CDR3 is CASGARSTDTQYF. The CDR3 coding sequence is TGCGCCAGCGGGGCGAGGAGCACAGATACGCAGTATTTT.

The chain recombines TRBV18 with TRBJ1-5; D is undetermined. The CDR3 has 14 residues. V lost 6 bases and J 0 bases, leaving 9 bases between the germline ends. Germline loops: CDR1 KGHSH, CDR2 LQKENI. The CDR3 is CASSLEYSNQPQHF. CDR3 nucleotide sequence: TGTGCCAGCTCTTTAGAGTATAGCAATCAGCCCCAGCATTTT.

The chain is built from TRBV7-2 and TRBJ1-2; weak D call: TRBD1 (5 bases). The germline V gene has CDR1 SGHTA and CDR2 FQGNSA. The CDR3 spans 16 residues. Trimming stripped 0 bases from V and 4 bases from J, with 15 bases between. The chain's CDR3 is CASSLAGTGVFYGYTF. In nucleotides, the CDR3 is TGTGCCAGCAGCTTAGCCGGGACTGGAGTTTTCTATGGCTACACCTTC. The full variable domain, with the rest looked up from reference TRBV7-2 and TRBJ1-2, is GAGVSQSPSNKVTEKGKDVELRCDPISGHTALYWYRQSLGQGLEFLIYFQGNSAPDKSGLPSDRFSAERTGGSVSTLTIQRTQQEDSAVYLCASSLAGTGVFYGYTFGSGTRLTVV.

The rearrangement uses TRBV11-2 and TRBJ2-1, with TRBD1 as a possible D gene (5 bases). The CDR3 is made up of 14 amino acids. V lost 1 base, J lost 3 bases, and 7 bases lay in between. Germline assignment: CDR1 SGHAT and CDR2 FQNNGV. CDR3 sequence: CASSLGGIYNEQFF. The CDR3 DNA reads as TGTGCCAGCAGCTTAGGGGGCATCTACAATGAGCAGTTCTTC.

The V and J genes are TRBV7-9 and TRBJ2-7; 7 bases fit TRBD1. Germline V gives CDR1 SEHNR, CDR2 FQNEAQ (reference sequence). The CDR3 is 16 amino acids. After removal of 5 bases from V and 2 bases from J, the junction contained 12 bases not matched to a gene. CDR3 in DNA: TGTGCCAGCAGCCCCTTCAAACAGGGGACCGCCTACGAGCAGTACTTC. Its translation: CASSPFKQGTAYEQYF.

The table lists this clone with a few counts. The V call is TRBV10-3, the J call TRBJ2-1; the match to TRBD2 covers 7 bases. The trim removed 5 bases at V and 5 bases at J, leaving 6 bases unmatched. CDR3 length: 14 amino acids. The V gene's germline CDR1 is ENHRY and CDR2 SYGVKD. The CDR3 reads CAISFSGANNEQFF. In DNA, the CDR3 is TGTGCCATCAGTTTCAGCGGGGCAAACAATGAGCAGTTCTTC.

This clone was recorded only once. The J gene is TRBJ2-1, the V gene TRBV19; TRBD2 agrees at 8 bases. After removal of 5 bases from V and 1 base from J, the junction contained 4 bases not matched to a gene. CDR3 length: 15 amino acids. Germline CDR1 is LNHDA and CDR2 is SQIVND (reference sequence). CDR3 in amino acids: CASSLTSVSYNEQFF. The DNA for the CDR3 is TGTGCCAGTAGTTTGACTAGCGTTTCCTACAATGAGCAGTTCTTC. The full variable domain, its missing parts supplied by reference TRBV19 and TRBJ2-1, is DGGITQSPKYLFRKEGQNVTLSCEQNLNHDAMYWYRQDPGQGLRLIYYSQIVNDFQKGDIAEGYSVSREKKESFPLTVTSAQKNPTAFYLCASSLTSVSYNEQFFGPGTRLTVL.

The chain uses TRBV4-1 and TRBJ1-4, with TRBD1 identical over 9 bases. Germline V lookup: CDR1 MGHRA, CDR2 YSYEKL. This CDR3 is built from 14 residues. Trimming removed 5 bases from V and 7 bases from J; junction bases left unmatched: 5. CDR3 sequence: CASSTGTGSEKLFF. CDR3 in DNA: TGCGCCAGCAGCACTGGGACAGGGTCTGAAAAACTGTTTTTT.

This clone has a single count. The chain joins TRBV7-2 to TRBJ2-1, with TRBD2 matching over 13 bases. After removal of 3 bases from V and 7 bases from J, the junction contained 9 bases not matched to a gene. Germline-derived CDR1 and CDR2 are SGHTA and FQGNSA. This CDR3 has 17 amino acids. The CDR3 sequence is CASSFGLAGAPGNEQFF. CDR3 sequence (DNA): TGTGCCAGCAGCTTTGGACTAGCGGGAGCCCCGGGGAATGAGCAGTTCTTC.

The chain has TRBV2 and TRBJ1-1, with D uncertain. The V end was cut by 6 bases, the J end by 1 base, with 6 bases between. CDR1 and CDR2 (germline): SNHLY, FYNNEI. This CDR3 comprises 12 residues. The CDR3 DNA reads as TGTGCCAGCAGGGCACCGAACACTGAAGCTTTCTTT. This gives the protein CASRAPNTEAFF.

This chain connects TRBV15 to TRBJ2-1, with TRBD2 identical over 10 bases. The CDR3 spans 16 residues. V gave up 1 base and J gave up 4 bases; unmatched junction bases: 4. Germline V gene data show CDR1 as LNHNV and CDR2 as YYDKDF (reference sequence). This CDR3 reads CATSRARTSGYNEQFF. The CDR3 DNA reads TGTGCCACCAGCAGAGCCCGGACTAGCGGTTACAATGAGCAGTTCTTC. The full variable domain, completed using reference TRBV15 and TRBJ2-1, is DAMVIQNPRYQVTQFGKPVTLSCSQTLNHNVMYWYQQKSSQAPKLLFHYYDKDFNNEADTPDNFQSRRPNTSFCFLDIRSPGLGDTAMYLCATSRARTSGYNEQFFGPGTRLTVL.

A single count supports this clone. The J gene is TRBJ1-6, the V gene TRBV3-1 (or the pseudogene TRBV3-2), with D unresolved. This CDR3 contains 15 residues. In germline, CDR1 is LGHDT, CDR2 YNNKEL (reference sequence). With 1 base removed from V and 5 bases from J, the gap between germline ends came to 9 bases. CDR3 region: CASSQGANDNSPLHF. DNA of the CDR3: TGTGCCAGCAGCCAAGGGGCTAATGATAATTCACCCCTCCACTTT.

The chain couples TRBV6-6 to TRBJ2-7, with D possibly being TRBD1 (5 bases). Deletions cut 2 bases from V and 2 bases from J, with 13 bases between. Germline V gives CDR1 MNHNY, CDR2 SVGAGI (reference sequence). This CDR3 has 15 residues. Here the CDR3 DNA reads TGTGCCAGCAGTTACAGGCAGGGTGACACCTACGAGCAGTACTTC. Translation gives CASSYRQGDTYEQYF.